The 18 T cell receptor beta chains presented below share a single source sample, sequenced in a study of read filtering for tumor transcriptome and immune sequencing. The library was built from roughly 400 ng RNA with molecular barcoded adaptors for alpha/delta and beta/gamma chains. TCRdb reprocessed the reads via MiXCR and lists one record per CDR3 protein. The sample holds around 130,000 distinct CDR3 sequences, approximately 12% seen once. Sequences were obtained from a population of CD138-negative cells sorted from bone marrow. These receptors were obtained from a donor aged 40 or older with multiple myeloma.

At least ten counts were recorded for this clonotype. The chain combines TRBV5-1 with TRBJ2-5; D may correspond to TRBD1 or TRBD2 (5 bases each). Trimming cost V 0 bases and J 1 base, with 10 bases left between them. The CDR3 totals 15 residues. Germline CDR1 and CDR2: SGHRS and YFSETQ. DNA for the CDR3: TGCGCCAGCAGCTTGGCCGTTGGGGGCCAAGAGACCCAGTACTTC. Protein sequence: CASSLAVGGQETQYF.

In its sample, this clonotype was seen many times. CDR3 DNA: TGTGCCTGGAGTGTTGGACAGCCTGCCTACGAGCAGTACTTC. This sequence encodes CAWSVGQPAYEQYF. The V and J genes are TRBV30 and TRBJ2-7; D possibly corresponds to TRBD1 (6 bases). Germline CDR1 and CDR2: GTSNPN and SVGIG (reference sequence). V was clipped by 0 bases and J by 2 bases, with 11 bases between them. The CDR3 has 14 residues.

This clonotype was recorded at least ten times. The chain combines TRBV4-2 with TRBJ1-2, with TRBD1 identical over 7 bases. The junction had 7 bases not matched to a gene; V was cut back by 1 base and J by 5 bases. This CDR3 is 15 amino acids long. Germline CDR1 LGHNA, CDR2 YNFKEQ. This CDR3 reads CASSQAGGTFYGYTF. The CDR3 bases are TGTGCCAGCAGCCAAGCAGGGGGGACCTTTTATGGCTACACCTTC.

This clonotype has a count of ten or more. The chain carries TRBV24-1 and TRBJ2-1, with a tentative D call TRBD2 (5 bases). Trimming stripped 9 bases from V and 7 bases from J, with 6 bases between. Germline V lookup: CDR1 KGHDR, CDR2 SFDVKD. This CDR3 contains 10 residues. The CDR3 region is CATRRNEQFF. In nucleotides, the CDR3 is TGTGCCACCCGGAGGAATGAGCAGTTCTTC.

This clonotype was counted at least ten times. This rearrangement joins TRBV4-2 to TRBJ2-1; the match to TRBD2 covers 8 bases. This CDR3 is 15 amino acids long. V was pared by 4 bases and J by 4 bases, with 6 bases of the junction left unmatched. In germline, CDR1 is LGHNA, CDR2 YNFKEQ. The CDR3 DNA reads TGTGCCAGCAGCCTGGCGGGAGGAGATTACAATGAGCAGTTCTTC. Its translation: CASSLAGGDYNEQFF.

This clonotype has at least ten counts. This chain joins TRBV7-9 and TRBJ2-5; D remains unclear. Trimming left V 5 bases short and J 3 bases short, with 16 bases between. The CDR3 is made up of 15 amino acids. Germline V gives CDR1 SEHNR, CDR2 FQNEAQ (reference sequence). The DNA of the CDR3 is TGTGCCAGCAGCACGGAAATAGCACTTGAAGAGACCCAGTACTTC. This gives the protein CASSTEIALEETQYF.

This clonotype was seen many times. V gene TRBV5-1 combines with J gene TRBJ2-6; 7 nucleotides line up with TRBD1. V lost 4 bases, J lost 0 bases, and 13 bases stayed unmatched. Germline CDR1 and CDR2: SGHRS and YFSETQ. The CDR3 covers 19 residues. The CDR3 nucleotides read TGCGCCAGCAGCGGATCTGGGGGACAGATCCCCTCTGGGGCCAACGTCCTGACTTTC. Translation gives CASSGSGGQIPSGANVLTF. Drawing the rest from reference TRBV5-1 and TRBJ2-6, the complete variable domain is KAGVTQTPRYLIKTRGQQVTLSCSPISGHRSVSWYQQTPGQGLQFLFEYFSETQRNKGNFPGRFSGRQFSNSRSEMNVSTLELGDSALYLCASSGSGGQIPSGANVLTFGAGSRLTVL.

This clonotype was observed at least ten times. The chain joins TRBV2 to TRBJ2-1; TRBD1 agrees at 7 bases. CDR1 is SNHLY, CDR2 FYNNEI, per germline. The CDR3 extends over 15 amino acids. Germline trimming cut 4 bases from V and 5 bases from J; bases unmatched to any gene: 8. CDR3 in amino acids: CASSATGISHNEQFF. In DNA form, the CDR3 reads TGTGCCAGCAGTGCGACAGGGATATCCCACAATGAGCAGTTCTTC.

This clonotype was seen ten or more times. The CDR3 DNA reads as TGTGCCAGCAGTTGGACAGCTGACAATGAGCAGTTCTTC. It specifies CASSWTADNEQFF. The gene calls are TRBV6-4 and TRBJ2-1; weak D call: TRBD1 (6 bases). This CDR3 is built from 13 residues. Trimming stripped 5 bases from V and 5 bases from J, with 10 bases between. Germline V CDR1 and CDR2: MRHNA, SNTAGT.

The sample holds many counts of this clonotype. This chain joins TRBV5-1 and TRBJ1-6; D is ambiguous. Trimming cost V 0 bases and J 6 bases, with 16 bases left between them. Germline V gives CDR1 SGHRS, CDR2 YFSETQ. This CDR3 region has 17 residues. CDR3 DNA: TGCGCCAGCAGCTTGGAAGGTGTTGGGTTCCCTAATTCACCCCTCCACTTT. Translating gives CASSLEGVGFPNSPLHF.

A remark on this clonotype: A read error may explain this, as a much larger clone is one base away. The chain has TRBV11-2 and TRBJ2-2; 8 positions match TRBD2. The V segment lost 3 bases and the J segment 1 base; nucleotides outside the gene matches: 1. Per the germline V gene, CDR1 is SGHAT and CDR2 is FQNNGV. The CDR3 is 15 amino acids. CDR3 amino acids: CASSLSGRNTGELFF. As DNA, the CDR3 is TGTGCCAGCAGCTTGAGCGGGAGGAACACCGGGGAGCTGTTTTTT.

In this sample, this clonotype turned up a few times. The CDR3 DNA reads TGCAGTGCGAACGGGACAGCGGGACTCTCCTACGAGCAGTACTTC. This sequence encodes CSANGTAGLSYEQYF. J is TRBJ2-7 and V is TRBV20-1, with D perhaps matching TRBD1 or TRBD2 (7 bases each). The germline CDR1 and CDR2 sequences are DFQATT and SNEGSKA (reference sequence). CDR3 size: 15 residues. Trimming shortened V by 6 bases and J by 0 bases, and 18 bases separated the two germline ends.

The genes are TRBV18 and TRBJ1-3; 7 positions agree with TRBD1. Unmatched junction bases numbered 9, after V lost 6 bases and J lost 1 base. CDR3 length: 16 amino acids. Germline V gene lookup returns CDR1 KGHSH and CDR2 LQKENI. In DNA form, the CDR3 reads TGTGCCAGCTCTCGCGACAGGGTGAAGTCTGGAAACACCATATATTTT. As protein: CASSRDRVKSGNTIYF. The full variable domain, completed using reference TRBV18 and TRBJ1-3, is NAGVMQNPRHLVRRRGQEARLRCSPMKGHSHVYWYRQLPEEGLKFMVYLQKENIIDESGMPKERFSAEFPKEGPSILRIQQVVRGDSAAYFCASSRDRVKSGNTIYFGEGSWLTVV.

This clonotype was observed at least ten times. The rearrangement joins TRBV28 to TRBJ2-5; D is possibly TRBD2 (5 bases). Trimming removed 7 bases from V and 5 bases from J, with 20 bases in between. The CDR3 sequence is 15 residues long. Germline CDR1 MDHEN, CDR2 SYDVKM. The CDR3 region has the DNA TGTGCCAGCACCACAATACGGGATAGGAGGGAGACCCAGTACTTC. This gives the protein CASTTIRDRRETQYF. The variable domain in full, with the rest retrieved from reference TRBV28 and TRBJ2-5, is DVKVTQSSRYLVKRTGEKVFLECVQDMDHENMFWYRQDPGLGLRLIYFSYDVKMKEKGDIPEGYSVSREKKERFSLILESASTNQTSMYLCASTTIRDRRETQYFGPGTRLLVL.

This clonotype came up many times. The rearrangement links TRBV2 to TRBJ1-5, with TRBD1 matching over 10 bases. This CDR3 is 17 amino acids long. The germline gives CDR1 SNHLY, CDR2 FYNNEI. Trimming at V came to 2 bases and at J to 0 bases, leaving 4 bases not matched to a gene. This CDR3 is CASSERTGGFSNQPQHF. The DNA for the CDR3 is TGTGCCAGCAGTGAACGGACAGGGGGATTTAGCAATCAGCCCCAGCATTTT.

This chain joins TRBV29-1 and TRBJ2-3, with 10 nucleotides matching TRBD1. Germline V CDR1 and CDR2: SQVTM, ANQGSEA. Trimming took 4 bases from V and 0 from J; bases not matched to a gene: 7. The CDR3 extends over 16 amino acids. The CDR3 sequence is CSVGQGATTSTDTQYF. The CDR3 DNA follows: TGCAGCGTTGGACAGGGGGCTACCACTAGCACAGATACGCAGTATTTT.

This clonotype was counted many times. The chain employs TRBV19 and TRBJ2-1; 15 bases match TRBD2. The V gene's germline CDR1 is LNHDA and CDR2 SQIVND (reference sequence). The CDR3 length is 19 residues. J was trimmed by 4 bases and V by 4 bases; bases with no gene match: 11. The CDR3 bases are TGTGCCAGTAGTAGAGGACTAGCGGGGGGGCCGATAACATACAATGAGCAGTTCTTC. Its protein product is CASSRGLAGGPITYNEQFF.

This clonotype was observed many times. The chain links TRBV10-1 to TRBJ2-2, with D perhaps matching TRBD1 (5 bases). CDR3 length: 15 amino acids. Trimming took 4 bases from V and 1 from J, leaving 10 bases between them. Germline CDR1 reads WNHNN; CDR2 reads SYGVQD (reference sequence). The CDR3 DNA follows: TGCGCCAGCAGTGTAGGAGACAGGAACACCGGGGAGCTGTTTTTT. Translated, it gives CASSVGDRNTGELFF.